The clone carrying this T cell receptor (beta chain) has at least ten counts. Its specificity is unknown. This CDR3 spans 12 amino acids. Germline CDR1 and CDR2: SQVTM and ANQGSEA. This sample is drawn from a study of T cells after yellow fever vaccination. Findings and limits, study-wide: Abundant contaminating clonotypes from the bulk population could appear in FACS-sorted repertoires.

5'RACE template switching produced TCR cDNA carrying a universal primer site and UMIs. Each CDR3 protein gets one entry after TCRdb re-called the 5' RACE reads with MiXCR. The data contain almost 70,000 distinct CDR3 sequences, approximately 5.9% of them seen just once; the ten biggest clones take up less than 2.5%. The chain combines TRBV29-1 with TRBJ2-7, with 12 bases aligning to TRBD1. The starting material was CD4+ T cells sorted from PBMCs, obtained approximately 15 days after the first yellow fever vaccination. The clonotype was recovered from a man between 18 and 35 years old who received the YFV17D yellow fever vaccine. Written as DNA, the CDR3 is TGCAGTGCCGGGACAGGGGGCAACGAGCAGTACTTC. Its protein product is CSAGTGGNEQYF.